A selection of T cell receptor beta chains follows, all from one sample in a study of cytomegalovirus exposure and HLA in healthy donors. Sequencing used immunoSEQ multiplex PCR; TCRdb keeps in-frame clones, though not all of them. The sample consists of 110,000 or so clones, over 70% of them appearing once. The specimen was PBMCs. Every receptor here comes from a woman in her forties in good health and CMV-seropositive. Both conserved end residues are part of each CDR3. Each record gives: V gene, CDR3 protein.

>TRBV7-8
CASSFLPGTSSGNTIYF
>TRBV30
CAWSVLWEREGTGELFF
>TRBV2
CASTRGTVETNEKLFF
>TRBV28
CASSFVTGYGYTF
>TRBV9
CASSVGDKFIETQYF
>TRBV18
CASSSGLATSTQYF
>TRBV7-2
CASSLDTGRETQYF
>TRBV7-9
CASRPTGGTEAFF
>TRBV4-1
CASSPRSTVIRSYNEQFF
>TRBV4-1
CASSQDTTSGNEQFF
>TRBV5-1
CASSTSGTGYGYTF
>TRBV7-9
CASSVSGLAGIYEQYF
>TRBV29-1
CSASHGANYGYTF
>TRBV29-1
CSVGGFEYGYTF
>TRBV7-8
CASSLRGGVNEKLFF
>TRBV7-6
CASSLGRTADTQYF